This TCR beta chain comes out of a study of T cell repertoires in cytomegalovirus infection. Across the study: Evidence of both CMV infection and a matching HLA type came from public TCR beta signatures. The study, taken as a whole, reports: HLA-C-restricted CMV clonotypes gave the most frequent clonotype in two of eight donors.

Remarks on this clonotype: The antigen is undetermined.

V was clipped by 8 bases and J by 6 bases; unmatched bases: 10. CDR1 is WSHSY, CDR2 SAAADI, per germline. CDR3 length: 14 residues. TCRdb re-derived calls from the reads in MiXCR, one entry per CDR3 protein. The sample yields 450,000 to 550,000 distinct CDR3 sequences, approximately 42% seen once. The source is a human donor in good health (CMV status not recorded). Some clones in this sample may be carry-over from other donors' samples. The V gene is TRBV10-2, the J gene TRBJ2-1; 7 bases are shared with TRBD2. Sequences were derived from cultured PBMCs, sampled from culture after CMV antigen stimulation. Here the CDR3 reads CASARGGSGNEQFF. The CDR3 DNA reads as TGCGCCAGCGCCCGGGGCGGGAGCGGCAATGAGCAGTTCTTC.